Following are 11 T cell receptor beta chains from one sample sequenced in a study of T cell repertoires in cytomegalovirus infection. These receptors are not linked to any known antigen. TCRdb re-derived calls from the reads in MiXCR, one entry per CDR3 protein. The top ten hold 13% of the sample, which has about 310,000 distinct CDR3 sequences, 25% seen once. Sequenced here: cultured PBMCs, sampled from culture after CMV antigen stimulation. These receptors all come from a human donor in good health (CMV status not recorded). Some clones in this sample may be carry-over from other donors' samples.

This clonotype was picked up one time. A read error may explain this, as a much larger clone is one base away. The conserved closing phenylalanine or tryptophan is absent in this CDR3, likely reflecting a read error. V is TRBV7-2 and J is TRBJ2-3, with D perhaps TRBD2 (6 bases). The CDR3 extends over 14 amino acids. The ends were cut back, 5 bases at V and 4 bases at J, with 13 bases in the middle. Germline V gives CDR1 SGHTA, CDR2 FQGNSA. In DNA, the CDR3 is TGTGCCAGCAGCCGGACTAATTTCCCAGATACGCAGTATTGT. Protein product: CASSRTNFPDTQYC.

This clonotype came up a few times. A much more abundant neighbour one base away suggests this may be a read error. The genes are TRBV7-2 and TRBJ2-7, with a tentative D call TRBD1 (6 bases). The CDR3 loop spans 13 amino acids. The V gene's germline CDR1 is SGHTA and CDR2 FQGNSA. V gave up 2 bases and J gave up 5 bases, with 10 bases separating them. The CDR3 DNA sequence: TGTGCCAGCAGCTTAAACAGGGACCACGAGCAGTACTTC. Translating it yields CASSLNRDHEQYF.

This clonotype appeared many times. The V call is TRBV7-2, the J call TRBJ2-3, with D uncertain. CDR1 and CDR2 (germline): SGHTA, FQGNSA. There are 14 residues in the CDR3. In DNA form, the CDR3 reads TGTGCAGAGACCTCCGTCGGTCGCACAGATACGCAGTATTTT. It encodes CAETSVGRTDTQYF.

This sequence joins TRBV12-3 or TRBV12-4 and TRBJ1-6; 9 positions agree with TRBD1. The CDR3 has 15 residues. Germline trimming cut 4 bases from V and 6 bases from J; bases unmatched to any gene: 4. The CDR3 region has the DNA TGTGCCAGCAGTTCCCAGACAGGGGGTAATTCACCCCTCCACTTT. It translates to CASSSQTGGNSPLHF.

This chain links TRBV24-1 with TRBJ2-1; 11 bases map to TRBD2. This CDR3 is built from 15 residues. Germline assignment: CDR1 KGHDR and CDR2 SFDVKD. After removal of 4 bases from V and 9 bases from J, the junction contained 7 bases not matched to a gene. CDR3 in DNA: TGTGCCACCAGTGAACTAGCGGGAGAATTGCTTGAGCAGTTCTTC. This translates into CATSELAGELLEQFF.

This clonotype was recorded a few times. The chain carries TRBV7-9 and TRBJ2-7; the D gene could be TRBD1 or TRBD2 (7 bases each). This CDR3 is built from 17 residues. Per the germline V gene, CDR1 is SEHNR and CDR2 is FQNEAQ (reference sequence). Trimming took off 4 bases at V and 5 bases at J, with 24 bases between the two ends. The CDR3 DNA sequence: TGTGCCAGCAGCTCCCAGGGGGGGCTGAGGACTGGGGACGAGCAGTACGTC. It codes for CASSSQGGLRTGDEQYV.

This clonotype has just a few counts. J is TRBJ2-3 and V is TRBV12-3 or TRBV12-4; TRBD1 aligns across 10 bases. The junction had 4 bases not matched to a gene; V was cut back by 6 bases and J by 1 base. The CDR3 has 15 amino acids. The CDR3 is CASSRDRGGTDTQYF. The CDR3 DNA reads TGTGCCAGCAGCCGGGACAGGGGTGGCACAGATACGCAGTATTTT.

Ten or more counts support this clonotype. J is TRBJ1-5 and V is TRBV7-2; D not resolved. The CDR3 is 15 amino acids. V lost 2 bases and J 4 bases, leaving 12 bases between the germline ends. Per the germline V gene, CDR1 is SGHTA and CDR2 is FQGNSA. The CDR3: CASSLRRGLNQPQHF. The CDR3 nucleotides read TGTGCCAGCAGCTTAAGGCGGGGTTTAAATCAGCCCCAGCATTTT.

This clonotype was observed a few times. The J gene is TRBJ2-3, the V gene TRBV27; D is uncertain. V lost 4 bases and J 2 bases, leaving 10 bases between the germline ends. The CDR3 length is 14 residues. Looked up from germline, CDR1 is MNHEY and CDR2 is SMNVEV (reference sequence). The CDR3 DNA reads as TGTGCCAGCAGTTCCCGAAAGGCCACAGATACGCAGTATTTT. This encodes CASSSRKATDTQYF.

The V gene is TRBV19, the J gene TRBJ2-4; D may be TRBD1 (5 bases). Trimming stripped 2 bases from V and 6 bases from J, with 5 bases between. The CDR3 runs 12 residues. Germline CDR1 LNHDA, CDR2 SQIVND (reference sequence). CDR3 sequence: CASSIQGNIQYF. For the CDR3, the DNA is TGTGCCAGTAGTATACAGGGAAACATTCAGTACTTC. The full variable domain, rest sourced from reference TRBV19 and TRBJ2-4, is DGGITQSPKYLFRKEGQNVTLSCEQNLNHDAMYWYRQDPGQGLRLIYYSQIVNDFQKGDIAEGYSVSREKKESFPLTVTSAQKNPTAFYLCASSIQGNIQYFGAGTRLSVL.

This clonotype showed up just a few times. In DNA form, the CDR3 reads TGTGCCAGCAGAAAAGGACAGGGGGGCTATCAGCCCCAGCATTTT. As protein: CASRKGQGGYQPQHF. This sequence joins TRBV27 and TRBJ1-5; 10 nucleotides align to TRBD1. Trimming removed 6 bases from V and 5 bases from J; junction bases left unmatched: 7. CDR3 size: 15 residues. Germline V gives CDR1 MNHEY, CDR2 SMNVEV (reference sequence).